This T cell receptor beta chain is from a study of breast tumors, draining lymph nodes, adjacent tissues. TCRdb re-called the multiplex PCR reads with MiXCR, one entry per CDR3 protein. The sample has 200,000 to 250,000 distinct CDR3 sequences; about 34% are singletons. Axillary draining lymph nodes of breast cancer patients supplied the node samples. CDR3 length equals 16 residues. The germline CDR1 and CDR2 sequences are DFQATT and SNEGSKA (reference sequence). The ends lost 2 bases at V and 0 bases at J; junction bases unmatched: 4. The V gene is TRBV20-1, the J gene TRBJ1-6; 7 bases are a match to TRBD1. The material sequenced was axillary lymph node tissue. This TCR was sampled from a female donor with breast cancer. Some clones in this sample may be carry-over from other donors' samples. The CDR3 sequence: CSARQGGSSYNSPLHF. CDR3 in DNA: TGCAGTGCTAGACAGGGGGGGAGCTCCTATAATTCACCCCTCCACTTT.